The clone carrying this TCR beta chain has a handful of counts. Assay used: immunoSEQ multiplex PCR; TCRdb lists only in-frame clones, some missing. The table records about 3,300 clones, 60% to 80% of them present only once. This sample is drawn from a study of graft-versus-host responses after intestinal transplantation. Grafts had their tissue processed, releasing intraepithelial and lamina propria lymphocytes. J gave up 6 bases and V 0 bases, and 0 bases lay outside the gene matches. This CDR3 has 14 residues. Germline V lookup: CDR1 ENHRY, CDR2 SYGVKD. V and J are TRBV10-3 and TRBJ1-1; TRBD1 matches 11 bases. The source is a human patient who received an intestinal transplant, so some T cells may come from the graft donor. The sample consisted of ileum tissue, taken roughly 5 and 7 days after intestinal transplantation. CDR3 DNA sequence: TGTGCCATCAGTGAGTCGGGACAGGGGGCTGAAGCTTTCTTT. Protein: CAISESGQGAEAFF.